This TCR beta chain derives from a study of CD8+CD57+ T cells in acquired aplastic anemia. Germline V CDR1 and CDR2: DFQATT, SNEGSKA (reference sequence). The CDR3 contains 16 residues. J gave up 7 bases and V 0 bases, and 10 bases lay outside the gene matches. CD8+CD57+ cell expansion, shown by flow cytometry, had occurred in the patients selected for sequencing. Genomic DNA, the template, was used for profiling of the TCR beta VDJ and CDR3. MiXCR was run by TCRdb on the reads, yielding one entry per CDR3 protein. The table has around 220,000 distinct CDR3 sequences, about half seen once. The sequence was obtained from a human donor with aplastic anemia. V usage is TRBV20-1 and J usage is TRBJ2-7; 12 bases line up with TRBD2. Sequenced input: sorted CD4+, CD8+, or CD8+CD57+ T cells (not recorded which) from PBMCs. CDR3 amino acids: CSARDRPSGGGEEQYF. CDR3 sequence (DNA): TGCAGTGCTAGAGACAGGCCTAGCGGGGGGGGGGAAGAGCAGTACTTC.